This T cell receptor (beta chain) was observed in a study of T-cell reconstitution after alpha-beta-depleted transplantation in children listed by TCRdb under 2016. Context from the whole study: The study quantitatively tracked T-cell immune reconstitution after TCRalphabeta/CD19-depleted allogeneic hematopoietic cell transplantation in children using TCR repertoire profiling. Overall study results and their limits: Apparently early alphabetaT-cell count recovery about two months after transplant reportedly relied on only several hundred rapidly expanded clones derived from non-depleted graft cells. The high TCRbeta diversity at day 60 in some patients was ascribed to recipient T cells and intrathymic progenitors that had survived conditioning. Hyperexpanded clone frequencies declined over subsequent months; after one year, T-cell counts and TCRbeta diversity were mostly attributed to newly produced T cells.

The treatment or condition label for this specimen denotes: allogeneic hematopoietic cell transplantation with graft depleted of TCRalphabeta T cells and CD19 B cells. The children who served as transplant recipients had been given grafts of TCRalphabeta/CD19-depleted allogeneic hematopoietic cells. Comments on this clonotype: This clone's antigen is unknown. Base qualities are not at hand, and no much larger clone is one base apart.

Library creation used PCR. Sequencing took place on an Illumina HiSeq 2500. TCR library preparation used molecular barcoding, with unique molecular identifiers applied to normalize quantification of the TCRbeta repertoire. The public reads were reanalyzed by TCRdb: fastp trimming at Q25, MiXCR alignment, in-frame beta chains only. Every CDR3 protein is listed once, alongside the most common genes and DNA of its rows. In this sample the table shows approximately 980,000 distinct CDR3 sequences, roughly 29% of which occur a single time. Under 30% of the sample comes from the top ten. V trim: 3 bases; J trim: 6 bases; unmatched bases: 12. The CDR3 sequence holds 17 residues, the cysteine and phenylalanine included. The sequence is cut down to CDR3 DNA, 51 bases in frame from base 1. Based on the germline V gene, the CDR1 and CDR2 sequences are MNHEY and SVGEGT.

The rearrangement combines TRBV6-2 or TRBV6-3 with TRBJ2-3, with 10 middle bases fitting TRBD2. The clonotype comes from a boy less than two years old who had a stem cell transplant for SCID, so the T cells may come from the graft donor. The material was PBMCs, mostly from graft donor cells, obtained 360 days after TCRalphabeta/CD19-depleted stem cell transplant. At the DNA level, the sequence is TGTGCCAGCAGTTATCCGCTGGGACTAGCGAGCGGCGATACGCAGTATTTT. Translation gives CASSYPLGLASGDTQYF.